One and the same sample provided the 21 T cell receptor beta chains below, sequenced in a study of T cells in Graves' hyperthyroidism and ophthalmopathy. It was RNA transcripts that yielded the amplified TCR beta CDR3 regions. Initially, a first-round RT-PCR of the TCR CDR3 employed the HTBI primer set. Via MiXCR, TCRdb re-called the multiplex PCR reads, giving one row per CDR3 protein. The sample comprises about 550,000 distinct CDR3 sequences, about a fifth of which are singletons, and around 27% rests with the top ten. Sequences were obtained from blood. All receptors derive from a man aged 18 to 30 with Graves' hyperthyroidism.

This clonotype came up many times. The chain employs TRBV29-1 and TRBJ2-5; no firm D call. The germline V gene encodes CDR1 SQVTM and CDR2 ANQGSEA. V lost 4 bases and J lost 2, with 8 bases in between. The CDR3 consists of 12 residues. The CDR3 protein is CSVVYPQETQYF. As DNA, the CDR3 is TGCAGCGTTGTTTACCCACAAGAGACCCAGTACTTC. The variable domain in full, with the rest retrieved from reference TRBV29-1 and TRBJ2-5, is SAVISQKPSRDICQRGTSLTIQCQVDSQVTMMFWYRQQPGQSLTLIATANQGSEATYESGFVIDKFPISRPNLTFSTLTVSNMSPEDSSIYLCSVVYPQETQYFGPGTRLLVL.

This clonotype appeared a few times. The V call is TRBV10-3, the J call TRBJ2-7; 7 bases line up with TRBD2. The V segment lost 8 bases and the J segment 0 bases; nucleotides outside the gene matches: 4. Germline values: CDR1 ENHRY, CDR2 SYGVKD. CDR3 length: 13 residues. The CDR3 region is CAIRAGDSYEQYF. DNA of the CDR3: TGTGCCATCCGTGCGGGGGACTCCTACGAGCAGTACTTC.

At least ten counts were recorded for this clonotype. Lacking the conserved final phenylalanine or tryptophan, this CDR3 likely reflects a read error. This rearrangement joins TRBV12-3 or TRBV12-4 to TRBJ2-5; D is unclear. The CDR3 spans 15 residues. Trimming shortened V by 3 bases and J by 0 bases, and 11 bases separated the two germline ends. The CDR3 region is CASSLGGRYQETQYS. In DNA, the CDR3 is TGTGCCAGCAGTTTGGGCGGACGGTACCAAGAGACCCAGTACTCC.

This clonotype was seen many times. J is TRBJ1-5 and V is TRBV28; D gene ambiguous. There are 18 residues in the CDR3. Germline values: CDR1 MDHEN, CDR2 SYDVKM. Trimming pared 2 bases from V and 1 base from J, leaving 18 bases between. Written as DNA, the CDR3 is TGTGCCAGCAGTTTAAGCGGGAACCCTTTGGGGAGCAATCAGCCCCAGCATTTT. Translation: CASSLSGNPLGSNQPQHF.

The chain has TRBV28 and TRBJ2-5, with TRBD1 matching over 7 bases. The germline V gene has CDR1 MDHEN and CDR2 SYDVKM. The V and J ends lost 4 bases and 2 bases, in that order; junction bases with no gene match: 7. CDR3 length equals 15 residues. CDR3 sequence reads: CASSSPGQQQETQYF. CDR3 in DNA: TGTGCCAGCAGTTCCCCGGGACAGCAACAAGAGACCCAGTACTTC. Variable domain in full (rest from reference TRBV28 and TRBJ2-5): DVKVTQSSRYLVKRTGEKVFLECVQDMDHENMFWYRQDPGLGLRLIYFSYDVKMKEKGDIPEGYSVSREKKERFSLILESASTNQTSMYLCASSSPGQQQETQYFGPGTRLLVL.

The genes are TRBV11-2 and TRBJ2-7; 7 bases fit TRBD2. CDR1 is SGHAT and CDR2 is FQNNGV in the germline V gene. There are 16 residues in the CDR3. V shed 1 base and J 3 bases; nucleotides not matched to a gene: 9. Here the CDR3 reads CASSLGSGVKDYEQYF. The CDR3 coding sequence is TGTGCCAGCAGCTTAGGAAGCGGGGTTAAGGACTACGAGCAGTACTTC. Drawing the rest from reference TRBV11-2 and TRBJ2-7, the complete variable domain is EAGVAQSPRYKIIEKRQSVAFWCNPISGHATLYWYQQILGQGPKLLIQFQNNGVVDDSQLPKDRFSAERLKGVDSTLKIQPAKLEDSAVYLCASSLGSGVKDYEQYFGPGTRLTVT.

This clonotype was counted many times. The V gene is TRBV20-1, the J gene TRBJ2-7; D gene uncertain. The CDR3 is 12 residues long. The ends were cut back, 3 bases at V and 0 bases at J, with 6 bases in the middle. Germline assignment: CDR1 DFQATT and CDR2 SNEGSKA (reference sequence). CDR3 DNA sequence: TGCAGTGCTAGGTGGGTCTCCTACGAGCAGTACTTC. This gives the protein CSARWVSYEQYF.

The gene calls are TRBV7-9 and TRBJ2-5; TRBD1 aligns across 11 bases. V shed 4 bases and J 5 bases; nucleotides not matched to a gene: 9. Germline CDR1 and CDR2: SEHNR and FQNEAQ (reference sequence). The CDR3 is made up of 16 amino acids. CDR3 region: CASSSADRGLWETQYF. The CDR3 DNA reads TGTGCCAGCAGCTCCGCGGACAGGGGGCTATGGGAGACCCAGTACTTC. The full variable domain, with the rest looked up from reference TRBV7-9 and TRBJ2-5, is DTGVSQNPRHKITKRGQNVTFRCDPISEHNRLYWYRQTLGQGPEFLTYFQNEAQLEKSRLLSDRFSAERPKGSFSTLEIQRTEQGDSAMYLCASSSADRGLWETQYFGPGTRLLVL.

This clonotype was seen a few times. The chain combines TRBV5-1 with TRBJ2-5; 10 bases fit TRBD2. The germline V gene has CDR1 SGHRS and CDR2 YFSETQ. V was clipped by 4 bases and J by 3 bases; unmatched bases: 6. The CDR3 length is 15 residues. CDR3 in DNA: TGCGCCAGCAGCGTAACCGGGACTAGCGAAGAGACCCAGTACTTC. Its protein is CASSVTGTSEETQYF.

At least ten counts were recorded for this clonotype. The CDR3 sequence is CASSLTGTPGSGYTF. In DNA, the CDR3 is TGTGCCAGCAGCCTTACCGGGACCCCGGGGAGTGGCTACACCTTC. This chain links TRBV27 with TRBJ1-2; weak D call: TRBD1 (5 bases). The CDR3 length is 15 residues. Germline CDR1 is MNHEY and CDR2 is SMNVEV (reference sequence). V was cut by 6 bases and J by 7 bases, with 21 bases left in between.

A single count supports this clonotype. The chain employs TRBV5-1 and TRBJ1-5; D unclear. Trimming removed 0 bases at V and 7 bases at J, with 32 bases between. The germline V gene has CDR1 SGHRS and CDR2 YFSETQ. This CDR3 is 21 amino acids long. The DNA for the CDR3 is TGCGCCAGCAGCTTGGTCAGGTCCGACCACGGAAGAAAAACCCCGTCACAGCCCCAGCATTTT. This codes for CASSLVRSDHGRKTPSQPQHF.

This clonotype was recorded many times. The chain links TRBV13 to TRBJ1-2; TRBD1 aligns across 7 bases. Per germline, CDR1 PRHDT and CDR2 FYEKMQ (reference sequence). V lost 5 bases and J lost 2; bases outside the gene matches: 11. The CDR3 loop spans 16 amino acids. The CDR3 sequence: CASSRGTALHNYGYTF. In DNA, the CDR3 is TGTGCCAGCAGCCGCGGGACAGCTCTTCACAACTATGGCTACACCTTC.

The chain employs TRBV6-1 and TRBJ2-7; D gene ambiguous. The CDR3 covers 15 residues. Germline-derived CDR1 and CDR2 are MNHNS and SASEGT. V gave up 3 bases and J gave up 4 bases, with 16 bases separating them. CDR3 sequence: CASSDVTVGSYEQYF. Written as DNA, the CDR3 is TGTGCCAGCAGTGATGTGACGGTGGGGTCGTACGAGCAGTACTTC.

This clonotype occurred many times. CDR3: CASSPYTSNQPQHF. CDR3 nucleotide sequence: TGTGCCAGCAGTCCATATACGAGCAATCAGCCCCAGCATTTT. This sequence joins TRBV6-1 and TRBJ1-5; no clear D gene. Per germline, CDR1 MNHNS and CDR2 SASEGT. This CDR3 has 14 residues. Trimming pared 5 bases from V and 1 base from J, leaving 9 bases between.

The rearrangement links TRBV27 to TRBJ2-3; no clear D gene. Germline V gives CDR1 MNHEY, CDR2 SMNVEV (reference sequence). V was shortened by 1 base and J by 4 bases, with 6 bases between the two germline ends. The CDR3 loop spans 13 amino acids. The CDR3 here is CASSLLGSDTQYF. The CDR3 DNA is TGTGCCAGCAGTTTATTGGGGTCAGATACGCAGTATTTT.

Details on this clonotype: The junction departs from the called germline gene at one end, perhaps through a read error. The chain carries TRBV15 and TRBJ2-5; maybe TRBD2 (5 bases). Germline V gene lookup returns CDR1 LNHNV and CDR2 YYDKDF (reference sequence). This CDR3 spans 15 amino acids. The chain's CDR3 is CATSRDPGGEETKYF. The CDR3 DNA is TGTGCCACCAGCAGAGATCCAGGAGGCGAAGAGACCAAGTACTTC.

The V gene is TRBV4-1, the J gene TRBJ1-2; a possible D gene is TRBD1 (5 bases). The V end was cut by 0 bases, the J end by 6 bases, with 14 bases between. The CDR3 covers 15 residues. Germline assignment: CDR1 MGHRA and CDR2 YSYEKL. This CDR3 reads CASSQEGQHPDGYTF. The DNA for the CDR3 is TGCGCCAGCAGCCAAGAGGGGCAGCATCCAGATGGCTACACCTTC.

The rearrangement uses TRBV19 and TRBJ1-1; D is ambiguous. Per germline, CDR1 LNHDA and CDR2 SQIVND (reference sequence). The germline V and J ends were trimmed by 6 bases and 4 bases, with 6 bases remaining between them. CDR3 length equals 11 residues. The CDR3 region has the DNA TGTGCCAGTAGGGGTACCACTGAAGCTTTCTTT. Protein sequence: CASRGTTEAFF.

This clonotype was observed many times. The chain has TRBV27 and TRBJ2-5; D is undetermined. There are 12 residues in the CDR3. CDR1 is MNHEY, CDR2 SMNVEV, per germline (reference sequence). Trimming removed 6 bases at V and 2 bases at J, with 7 bases between. This CDR3 reads CASSLEQETQYF. For the CDR3, the DNA is TGTGCCAGCAGCCTCGAGCAAGAGACCCAGTACTTC.

This clonotype came up many times. The J gene is TRBJ1-1, the V gene TRBV29-1; 7 nucleotides agree with TRBD1. The CDR3 spans 13 residues. Germline lookup yields CDR1 SQVTM and CDR2 ANQGSEA. Trimming took 7 bases from V and 4 from J; bases not matched to a gene: 9. The CDR3 here is CSAVRDSGTEAFF. In nucleotides, the CDR3 is TGCAGCGCCGTCAGGGACAGCGGCACTGAAGCTTTCTTT. The complete variable domain, with remaining parts taken from reference TRBV29-1 and TRBJ1-1, reads SAVISQKPSRDICQRGTSLTIQCQVDSQVTMMFWYRQQPGQSLTLIATANQGSEATYESGFVIDKFPISRPNLTFSTLTVSNMSPEDSSIYLCSAVRDSGTEAFFGQGTRLTVV.

V gene TRBV27 combines with J gene TRBJ2-7; 9 nucleotides align to TRBD2. V dropped 6 bases and J dropped 5; count of bases not matched to a gene: 8. Germline values: CDR1 MNHEY, CDR2 SMNVEV (reference sequence). The CDR3 totals 14 residues. CDR3 coding DNA: TGTGCCAGCAGCCCCATAGCGGGAGTAGACGAGCAGTACTTC. Translation gives CASSPIAGVDEQYF.